The present TCR beta chain was sequenced within a study of blood T cell repertoires in COVID-19. The germline V gene has CDR1 LGHDT and CDR2 YNNKEL (reference sequence). The germline V and J ends were trimmed by 0 bases and 9 bases, with 24 bases remaining between them. This CDR3 region has 18 residues. Here immunoSEQ multiplex PCR was the method, and the copy in TCRdb shows in-frame clones only, minus some. The repertoire has approximately 280,000 clones, around 90% of them found once; the top ten carry about 1.8%. The gene calls are TRBV3-1 (or the pseudogene TRBV3-2) and TRBJ2-1, with D possibly TRBD2 on 6 matching bases. This clonotype originated in a woman younger than 30 with acute COVID-19. The specimen sequenced was PBMCs or T cells enriched from blood (not recorded which). CDR3 sequence: CASSQDLGLRRASPEQFF. CDR3 nucleotides: TGTGCCAGCAGCCAAGATTTGGGGTTAAGGAGGGCCTCCCCTGAGCAGTTCTTC.